This TCR beta chain was sequenced for a study of shared clonotypes between healthy human individuals. The study's findings and limits: On the whole, naive subsets had larger estimated richness than memory subsets had.

Across several immunoSEQ plates, the genomic DNA of each subset was split evenly. Method: immunoSEQ multiplex PCR; TCRdb's copy keeps in-frame clones and lacks some. This sample has 2 million to 2.5 million clones, with 80% to 95% found just once. Concerning this clone itself: The antigen is undetermined.

The germline V gene encodes CDR1 MNHEY and CDR2 SMNVEV (reference sequence). V was clipped by 1 base and J by 8 bases, with 15 bases between them. This CDR3 has 15 amino acids. The specimen was naive CD4+ T cells from PBMCs. Documented subset: CD45RA+ positively selected. J is TRBJ2-1 and V is TRBV27; possibly TRBD2 for D (6 bases). The TCR comes from a man younger than 30 in good health. Some clones in this sample may be carry-over from other donors' samples. The DNA for the CDR3 is TGTGCCAGCAGTTTATACACTAGCTCGGGTGATGAGCAGTTCTTC. Protein: CASSLYTSSGDEQFF.